This TCR beta chain comes out of a study of cytomegalovirus exposure and HLA in healthy donors. Overall study findings and caveats: Later analysis showed most CMV-associated TCR beta chains appearing HLA-restricted. The authors listed approximately 160 TCR beta chains as cytomegalovirus-associated. Many donors shared some public TCRs, even though most TCR sequences were rare. Reports credit the classifier with highly specific, highly sensitive diagnosis of cytomegalovirus status.

The germline V gene has CDR1 SQVTM and CDR2 ANQGSEA. This CDR3 region has 14 residues. V shed 8 bases, J shed 5 bases, and the junction held 13 bases outside the gene matches. About this clone: The antigen is not known.

13 Jbeta primers and 60 Vbeta primers were used for the PCR. Only in-frame clones appear in the TCRdb table, and some are missing; sequencing was by immunoSEQ multiplex PCR. The sample holds 140,000 to 150,000 clones, about 72% seen once. The clonotype comes from a man aged 55 to 70 in good health and CMV-seronegative. Sequencing was performed on PBMCs. V is TRBV29-1 and J is TRBJ2-5; 8 bases match TRBD2. DNA for the CDR3: TGCAGCATTAGAGCGGGAGAGGGAGGGGAGACCCAGTACTTC. Translating it yields CSIRAGEGGETQYF.